The 16 T cell receptor beta chains presented below share a single source sample, sequenced in a study of blood T cell repertoires in COVID-19. Produced via immunoSEQ multiplex PCR; TCRdb's table is partial and in-frame only. Of over 5,500 clones listed, roughly four fifths were seen once; the top ten hold about 15%. The sequenced sample was peripheral blood. These TCRs come from a man aged 55 to 69 with acute or convalescent COVID-19.

V gene TRBV5-6 combines with J gene TRBJ2-5; TRBD1 aligns across 9 bases. Germline CDR1 reads SGHDT; CDR2 reads YYEEEE. The length of the CDR3 is 17 residues. V shed 4 bases, J shed 1 base, and the junction held 11 bases outside the gene matches. The CDR3 protein is CASSPRSSGQGQETQYF. The CDR3 DNA reads as TGTGCCAGCAGCCCGCGTTCGTCGGGACAGGGCCAAGAGACCCAGTACTTC. The complete variable domain, with remaining parts taken from reference TRBV5-6 and TRBJ2-5, reads DAGVTQSPTHLIKTRGQQVTLRCSPKSGHDTVSWYQQALGQGPQFIFQYYEEEERQRGNFPDRFSGHQFPNYSSELNVNALLLGDSALYLCASSPRSSGQGQETQYFGPGTRLLVL.

This clone was counted a single time. The chain has TRBV7-9 and TRBJ1-2; D perhaps matches TRBD1 (5 bases). Germline-derived CDR1 and CDR2 are SEHNR and FQNEAQ (reference sequence). V lost 10 bases and J 4 bases, leaving 13 bases between the germline ends. The CDR3 length is 12 residues. This CDR3 is CATQGFGYGYTF. CDR3 nucleotide sequence: TGTGCCACCCAGGGTTTTGGCTATGGCTACACCTTC.

The chain joins TRBV6-2 or TRBV6-3 to TRBJ1-2; tentative D call: TRBD1 (5 bases). The germline gives CDR1 MNHEY, CDR2 SVGEGT. Trimming left V 5 bases short and J 2 bases short, with 12 bases between. The CDR3 is made up of 14 amino acids. This CDR3 is CASSPGDSNYGYTF. CDR3 DNA sequence: TGTGCCAGCAGTCCCGGGGACTCAAACTATGGCTACACCTTC.

V gene TRBV14 combines with J gene TRBJ2-7; D remains ambiguous. Germline-derived CDR1 and CDR2 are SGHDN and FVKESK. This CDR3 comprises 15 residues. V gave up 4 bases and J gave up 3 bases, with 16 bases separating them. CDR3 nucleotides: TGTGCCAGCAGCCGGTCGCAGGTACCACGCTACGAGCAGTACTTC. Translation: CASSRSQVPRYEQYF.

Here the CDR3 reads CASSLRGQTDTQYF. The CDR3 DNA reads as TGTGCCAGCAGCTTGCGGGGTCAAACAGATACGCAGTATTTT. This sequence joins TRBV7-9 and TRBJ2-3; D possibly corresponds to TRBD2 (6 bases). Looked up from germline, CDR1 is SEHNR and CDR2 is FQNEAQ (reference sequence). The CDR3 is 14 amino acids. Trimming shortened V by 3 bases and J by 3 bases, and 10 bases separated the two germline ends.

The CDR3 loop reads CASSFNRDHANEKLFF. CDR3 nucleotide sequence: TGTGCCAGCAGTTTTAACAGGGACCACGCCAATGAAAAACTGTTTTTT. The chain couples TRBV27 to TRBJ1-4; TRBD1 is a possible D gene (6 bases). CDR3 length: 16 residues. Deletions cut 3 bases from V and 5 bases from J, with 16 bases between. CDR1 is MNHEY, CDR2 SMNVEV, per germline (reference sequence).

In regard to this clone: The sample contains more than one DNA sequence encoding this CDR3. The gene calls are TRBV5-1 and TRBJ2-2, with unresolved D. V shed 0 bases and J shed 0 bases, with 3 bases lying between them. The CDR3 is 14 amino acids. Germline CDR1 and CDR2: SGHRS and YFSETQ. The CDR3 region has the DNA TGCGCCAGCAGCTTGGGAGCGAACACCGGGGAGCTGTTTTTT. Translation gives CASSLGANTGELFF.

This CDR3 reads CASSQENPSRNYEQYF. CDR3 sequence (DNA): TGTGCCAGCAGCCAAGAAAATCCTAGCCGAAACTACGAGCAGTACTTC. The rearrangement joins TRBV3-1 (or the pseudogene TRBV3-2) to TRBJ2-7; the D gene is possibly TRBD2 (5 bases). Trimming took off 0 bases at V and 3 bases at J, with 15 bases between the two ends. The CDR3 is 16 residues long. Per the germline V gene, CDR1 is LGHDT and CDR2 is YNNKEL (reference sequence).

The genes are TRBV2 and TRBJ2-1; 7 nucleotides agree with TRBD2. The length of the CDR3 is 14 residues. With V trimmed by 4 bases and J by 4 bases, 4 bases remained unmatched. The germline V gene encodes CDR1 SNHLY and CDR2 FYNNEI. The CDR3 loop reads CASSAASGYNEQFF. The DNA of the CDR3 is TGTGCCAGCAGTGCCGCTAGCGGTTACAATGAGCAGTTCTTC.

CDR3 DNA sequence: TGTGCCAGCAGCCAAGTCGACGGGAGAGAGCAGTTCTTC. Translating it yields CASSQVDGREQFF. The V and J genes are TRBV3-1 (or the pseudogene TRBV3-2) and TRBJ2-1; possible D gene TRBD2, 6 bases. Germline values: CDR1 LGHDT, CDR2 YNNKEL (reference sequence). The V end was cut by 1 base, the J end by 10 bases, with 11 bases between. CDR3 size: 13 residues.

The chain joins TRBV7-8 to TRBJ2-1, with 8 bases identical to TRBD1. This CDR3 is built from 18 residues. Germline V gene sequence: CDR1 SGHVS, CDR2 FQNEAQ. The junction had 16 bases not matched to a gene; V was cut back by 0 bases and J by 9 bases. The CDR3 loop reads CASSLAGDAGGVRGEQFF. CDR3 nucleotides: TGTGCCAGCAGCTTAGCCGGGGATGCAGGGGGCGTTAGGGGTGAGCAGTTCTTC.

The chain employs TRBV5-6 and TRBJ1-1; TRBD1 matches at 10 bases. Germline V gene sequence: CDR1 SGHDT, CDR2 YYEEEE. CDR3 size: 16 residues. V was pared by 4 bases and J by 5 bases, with 11 bases of the junction left unmatched. The CDR3 coding sequence is TGTGCCAGCAGCCGACGGGACAGGGGTGTTGGTACTGAAGCTTTCTTT. Translated: CASSRRDRGVGTEAFF.

The V call is TRBV9, the J call TRBJ2-3, with TRBD2 as a possible D gene (6 bases). The CDR3 is 16 amino acids. The germline V gene encodes CDR1 SGDLS and CDR2 YYNGEE. Trimming cost V 0 bases and J 4 bases, with 15 bases left between them. The CDR3 bases are TGTGCCAGCAGCGTAGTCGGGGGTGACGGTTCAGATACGCAGTATTTT. As protein: CASSVVGGDGSDTQYF. The full variable domain, completed using reference TRBV9 and TRBJ2-3, is DSGVTQTPKHLITATGQRVTLRCSPRSGDLSVYWYQQSLDQGLQFLIQYYNGEERAKGNILERFSAQQFPDLHSELNLSSLELGDSALYFCASSVVGGDGSDTQYFGPGTRLTVL.

The rearrangement uses TRBV27 and TRBJ2-3; a possible D gene is TRBD2 (5 bases). Deletions cut 4 bases from V and 1 base from J, with 12 bases between. Germline V gene data show CDR1 as MNHEY and CDR2 as SMNVEV (reference sequence). This CDR3 spans 15 amino acids. CDR3 region: CASSWVASRTDTQYF. The CDR3 DNA is TGTGCCAGCAGTTGGGTAGCGAGCCGCACAGATACGCAGTATTTT.

The chain has TRBV7-2 and TRBJ1-4, with D possibly being TRBD1 (5 bases). Trimming pared 5 bases from V and 7 bases from J, leaving 14 bases between. This CDR3 is 14 amino acids long. CDR1 is SGHTA, CDR2 FQGNSA, per germline. CDR3 nucleotides: TGTGCCAGCAGCATACAGGTAGCGGGTGAAAAACTGTTTTTT. Translated: CASSIQVAGEKLFF. The complete variable domain, with remaining parts taken from reference TRBV7-2 and TRBJ1-4, reads GAGVSQSPSNKVTEKGKDVELRCDPISGHTALYWYRQSLGQGLEFLIYFQGNSAPDKSGLPSDRFSAERTGGSVSTLTIQRTQQEDSAVYLCASSIQVAGEKLFFGSGTQLSVL.

In its sample, this clone was seen once. This chain links TRBV6-5 with TRBJ1-1; D may be TRBD1 (6 bases). The germline V gene encodes CDR1 MNHEY and CDR2 SVGAGI. The CDR3 loop spans 14 amino acids. The ends were cut back, 8 bases at V and 0 bases at J, with 13 bases in the middle. The CDR3 reads CASRQDNMNTEAFF. The CDR3 bases are TGTGCCAGCCGACAGGACAACATGAACACTGAAGCTTTCTTT.